This TCR beta chain was sequenced for a study of cytomegalovirus exposure and HLA in healthy donors. The ends were cut back, 1 base at V and 0 bases at J, with 7 bases in the middle. CDR3 length: 15 amino acids. Germline lookup yields CDR1 SGHDT and CDR2 YYEEEE. The PCR used 60 Vbeta and 13 Jbeta primers. Profiling relied on immunoSEQ multiplex PCR, and the TCRdb table lists in-frame clones only, not all of them. The sample includes around 300,000 clones, around four fifths of them seen just once. J is TRBJ1-4 and V is TRBV5-6, with D possibly TRBD1 on 5 matching bases. The source is a woman between 40 and 50 years old in good health and CMV-seropositive. Sequencing input: PBMCs. The CDR3 loop is CASSLTGATNEKLFF. The DNA of the CDR3 is TGTGCCAGCAGCTTGACAGGTGCAACTAATGAAAAACTGTTTTTT. Using reference TRBV5-6 and TRBJ1-4 for the parts outside the CDR3, the full variable domain is DAGVTQSPTHLIKTRGQQVTLRCSPKSGHDTVSWYQQALGQGPQFIFQYYEEEERQRGNFPDRFSGHQFPNYSSELNVNALLLGDSALYLCASSLTGATNEKLFFGSGTQLSVL.